This T cell receptor beta chain originates from a study of blood T cell repertoires in COVID-19. Study in general: From T cells, B-cell-depleted T cells, or PBMCs came the material, which was cDNA or gDNA.

CDR1 and CDR2 from the germline V gene are SGHRS and YFSETQ. The V end was cut by 4 bases, the J end by 4 bases, with 11 bases between. The CDR3 is 13 residues long. Participants spanned ages roughly 18 to 90 years and resided in about two dozen US areas. Assignment of participants to cohorts was predicated upon participant-reported clinical history. Study processing details: Estimation of nucleated cell counts was performed using reference gene primer amplification. Generated by immunoSEQ multiplex PCR, the TCRdb table keeps only in-frame clones and is missing some. V and J calls and clone size are copied from that table; D and trimming were computed from the DNA. Of some 300,000 clones listed, nearly 90% are singletons.

Sequencing input: PBMCs or T cells enriched from blood (not recorded which). The source of this sequence is a woman in her late teens or twenties with acute COVID-19. The chain is built from TRBV5-1 and TRBJ1-1, with TRBD1 as a possible D gene (6 bases). CDR3 coding DNA: TGCGCCAGCAGCCAGGGGAGCCTCACTGAAGCTTTCTTT. Its protein product is CASSQGSLTEAFF. The variable domain in full, completed from reference TRBV5-1 and TRBJ1-1, reads KAGVTQTPRYLIKTRGQQVTLSCSPISGHRSVSWYQQTPGQGLQFLFEYFSETQRNKGNFPGRFSGRQFSNSRSEMNVSTLELGDSALYLCASSQGSLTEAFFGQGTRLTVV.